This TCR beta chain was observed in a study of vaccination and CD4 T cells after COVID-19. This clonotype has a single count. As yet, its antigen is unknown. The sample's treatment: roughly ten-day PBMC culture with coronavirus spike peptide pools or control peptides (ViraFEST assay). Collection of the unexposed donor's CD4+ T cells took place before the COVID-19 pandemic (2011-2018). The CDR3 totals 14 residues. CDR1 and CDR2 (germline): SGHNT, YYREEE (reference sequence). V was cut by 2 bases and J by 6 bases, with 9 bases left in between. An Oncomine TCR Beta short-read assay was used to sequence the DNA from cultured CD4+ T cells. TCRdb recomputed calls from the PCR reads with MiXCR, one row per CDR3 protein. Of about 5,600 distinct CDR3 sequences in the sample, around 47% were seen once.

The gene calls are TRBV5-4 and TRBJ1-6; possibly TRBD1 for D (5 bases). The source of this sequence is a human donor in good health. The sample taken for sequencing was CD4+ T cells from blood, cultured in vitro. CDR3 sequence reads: CASSFRDGNSPLHF. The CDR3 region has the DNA TGTGCCAGCAGCTTCCGGGACGGTAATTCACCCCTCCACTTT.